This T cell receptor (beta chain) is from a study of spatial heterogeneity in lung cancer. Sample time point: blood at routine non-recurrence follow-up after resection. A single record per CDR3 protein comes from TCRdb applying MiXCR to the 5' RACE reads. This table holds over 35,000 distinct CDR3 sequences, about 10% found once. This clonotype was counted between two and nine times. Trimming took off 0 bases at V and 8 bases at J, with 11 bases between the two ends. This CDR3 has 13 amino acids. The germline gives CDR1 SGDLS, CDR2 YYNGEE. The material was PBMCs, obtained at follow-up. This TCR came from a female donor with early-stage non-small cell lung cancer. J is TRBJ1-1 and V is TRBV9, with a weak D call TRBD1 (6 bases). The CDR3 sequence is CASSVVLDSEAFF. CDR3 coding DNA: TGTGCCAGCAGCGTAGTCCTGGACAGCGAAGCTTTCTTT.